The following is a T cell receptor (beta chain) sequence with its context. This sample is drawn from a study of blood T cell repertoires in COVID-19. Study-level information: Acute and convalescent COVID-19 specimens originated in the United States, Italy and Spain. T cells, B-cell-depleted T cells, or PBMCs provided the cDNA or gDNA that served as material.

Trimming took off 6 bases at V and 0 bases at J, with 13 bases between the two ends. Germline CDR1 reads LNHDA; CDR2 reads SQIVND (reference sequence). This CDR3 comprises 15 residues. As originally analysed: Quantification of nucleated cells was approximated via reference gene primer amplification. Measured with immunoSEQ multiplex PCR; TCRdb has only the in-frame clones, and not every one. From that table come the V and J calls and clone size; the DNA was used to work out D and trimming. This sample carries some 76,000 clones, less than 90% of them seen once, and the ten largest clones take approximately 17%.

This TCR came from an elderly man in a cohort sampled during active COVID-19. Sequencing input: peripheral blood. The chain links TRBV19 to TRBJ2-3; a weak D match, TRBD1 (5 bases). CDR3 in DNA: TGTGCCAGTAGGGAACAGGCATATAGCACAGATACGCAGTATTTT. This codes for CASREQAYSTDTQYF.